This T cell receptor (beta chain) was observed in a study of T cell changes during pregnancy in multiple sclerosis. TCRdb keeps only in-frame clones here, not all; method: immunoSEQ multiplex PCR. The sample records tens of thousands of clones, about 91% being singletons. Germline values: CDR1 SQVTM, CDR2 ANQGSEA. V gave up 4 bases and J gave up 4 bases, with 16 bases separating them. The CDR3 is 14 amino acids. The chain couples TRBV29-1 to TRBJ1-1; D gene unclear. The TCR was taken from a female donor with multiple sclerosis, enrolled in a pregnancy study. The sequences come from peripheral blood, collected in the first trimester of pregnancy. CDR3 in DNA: TGCAGCGTTGGGGAGGGTCGAGGAGGCACTGAAGCTTTCTTT. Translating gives CSVGEGRGGTEAFF.